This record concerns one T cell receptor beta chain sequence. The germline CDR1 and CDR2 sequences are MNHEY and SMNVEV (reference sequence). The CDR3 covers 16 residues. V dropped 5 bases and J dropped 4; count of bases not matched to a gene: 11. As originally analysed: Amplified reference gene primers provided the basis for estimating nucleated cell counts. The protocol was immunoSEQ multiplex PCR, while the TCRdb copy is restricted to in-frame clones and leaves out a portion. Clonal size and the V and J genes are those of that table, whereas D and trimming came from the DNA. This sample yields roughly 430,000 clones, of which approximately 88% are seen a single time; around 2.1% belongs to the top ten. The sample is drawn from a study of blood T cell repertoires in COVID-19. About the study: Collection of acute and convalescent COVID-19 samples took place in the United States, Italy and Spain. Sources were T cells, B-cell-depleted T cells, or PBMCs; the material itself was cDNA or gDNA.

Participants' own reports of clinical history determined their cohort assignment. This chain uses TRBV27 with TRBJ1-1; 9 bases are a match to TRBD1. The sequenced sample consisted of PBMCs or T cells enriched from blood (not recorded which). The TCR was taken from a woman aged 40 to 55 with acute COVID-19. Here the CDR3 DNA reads TGTGCCAGCAGTCCCTCCCCCGGGACAGGGTTCACTGAAGCTTTCTTT. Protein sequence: CASSPSPGTGFTEAFF.